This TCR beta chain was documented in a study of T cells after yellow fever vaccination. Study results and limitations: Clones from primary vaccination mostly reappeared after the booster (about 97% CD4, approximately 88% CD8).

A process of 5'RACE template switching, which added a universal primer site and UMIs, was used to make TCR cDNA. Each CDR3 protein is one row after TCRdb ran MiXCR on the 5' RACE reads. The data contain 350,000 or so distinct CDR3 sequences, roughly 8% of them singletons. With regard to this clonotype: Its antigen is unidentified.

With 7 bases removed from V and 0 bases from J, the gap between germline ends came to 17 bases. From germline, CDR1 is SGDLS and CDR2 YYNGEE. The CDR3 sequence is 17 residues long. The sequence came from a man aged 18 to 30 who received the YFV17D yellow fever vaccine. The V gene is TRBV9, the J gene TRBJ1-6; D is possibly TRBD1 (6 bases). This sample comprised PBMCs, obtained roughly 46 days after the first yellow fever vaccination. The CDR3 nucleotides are TGTGCCAGCGGAGACAGGCGGCCGGGCTCCTATAATTCACCCCTCCACTTT. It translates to CASGDRRPGSYNSPLHF.